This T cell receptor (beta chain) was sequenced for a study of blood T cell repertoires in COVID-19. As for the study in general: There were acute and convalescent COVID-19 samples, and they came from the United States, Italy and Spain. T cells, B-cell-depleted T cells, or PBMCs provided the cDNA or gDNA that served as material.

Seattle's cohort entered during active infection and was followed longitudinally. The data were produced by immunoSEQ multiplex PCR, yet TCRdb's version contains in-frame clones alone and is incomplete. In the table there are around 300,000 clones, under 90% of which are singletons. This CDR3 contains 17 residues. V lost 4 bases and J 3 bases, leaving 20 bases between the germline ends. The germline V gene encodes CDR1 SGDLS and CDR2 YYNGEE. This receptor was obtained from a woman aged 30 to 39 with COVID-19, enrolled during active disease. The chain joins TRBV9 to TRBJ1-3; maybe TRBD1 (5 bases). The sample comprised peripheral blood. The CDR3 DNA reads TGTGCCAGCAGCCCATTTTCCCAGGGTCAAGATGGAAACACCATATATTTT. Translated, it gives CASSPFSQGQDGNTIYF.